This TCR beta chain was identified in a study of T cell responses to AZD1222 COVID-19 vaccine. Assay used: immunoSEQ multiplex PCR; TCRdb lists only in-frame clones, some missing. Of about 64,000 clones in the sample, approximately 90% were seen once. The CDR3 consists of 12 residues. CDR1 and CDR2 (germline): SGHNT, YYREEE (reference sequence). Deletions cut 5 bases from V and 2 bases from J, with 8 bases between. This TCR was sampled from an adult who received the MenACWY meningococcal vaccine as a control. The chain recombines TRBV5-4 with TRBJ2-7; D gene ambiguous. Sample: peripheral blood, taken 28 days after the second dose of the MenACWY control vaccine. The CDR3 reads CASSSDTYEQYF. In DNA form, the CDR3 reads TGTGCCAGCAGTTCCGATACCTACGAGCAGTACTTC.